The entry below gives a single T cell receptor (beta chain) sequence along with its context. Antigen: not known. Produced via immunoSEQ multiplex PCR; TCRdb's table is partial and in-frame only. The data show roughly 2.2 million clones, 85% to 95% seen once. The CDR3 consists of 15 residues. CDR1 is MDHEN, CDR2 SYDVKM, per germline. V was shortened by 8 bases and J by 9 bases, with 23 bases between the two germline ends. This sample stems from a study of shared clonotypes between healthy human individuals. Overall study results and limits: Naive CD4 clonotype sharing across a few donors was approximately 5%.

The sample taken for sequencing was naive CD4+ T cells from PBMCs. Sample subset: CD45RA+ positively selected. V is TRBV28 and J is TRBJ2-1; TRBD1 or TRBD2 may be the D gene (6 bases each). This TCR derives from a man between 18 and 29 years old in good health. Some clones in this sample may be carry-over from other donors' samples. Here the CDR3 DNA reads TGTGCCAGCTTCTCCGCGGAGGCAGGGGAGGCTGAGCAGTTCTTC. Amino acid sequence: CASFSAEAGEAEQFF. The variable domain in full, completed from reference TRBV28 and TRBJ2-1, reads DVKVTQSSRYLVKRTGEKVFLECVQDMDHENMFWYRQDPGLGLRLIYFSYDVKMKEKGDIPEGYSVSREKKERFSLILESASTNQTSMYLCASFSAEAGEAEQFFGPGTRLTVL.